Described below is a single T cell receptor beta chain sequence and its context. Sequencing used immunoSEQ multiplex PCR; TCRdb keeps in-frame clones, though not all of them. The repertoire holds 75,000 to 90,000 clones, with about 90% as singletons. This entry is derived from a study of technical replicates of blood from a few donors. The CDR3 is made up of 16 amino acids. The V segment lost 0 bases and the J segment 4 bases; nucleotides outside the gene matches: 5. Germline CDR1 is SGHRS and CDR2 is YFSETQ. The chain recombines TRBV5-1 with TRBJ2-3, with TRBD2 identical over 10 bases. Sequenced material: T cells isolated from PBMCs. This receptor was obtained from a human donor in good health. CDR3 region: CASSLEASGSSDTQYF. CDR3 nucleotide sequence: TGCGCCAGCAGCTTGGAAGCTAGCGGGAGTTCAGATACGCAGTATTTT. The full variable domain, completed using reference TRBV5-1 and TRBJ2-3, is KAGVTQTPRYLIKTRGQQVTLSCSPISGHRSVSWYQQTPGQGLQFLFEYFSETQRNKGNFPGRFSGRQFSNSRSEMNVSTLELGDSALYLCASSLEASGSSDTQYFGPGTRLTVL.